This T cell receptor beta chain was captured in a study of blood T cell repertoires in COVID-19 (dated by TCRdb to the early 2020s). Background on the whole study: Collaborator samples came from the United States, Italy and Spain and covered acute and convalescent phases of COVID-19. The material from the prospective study consisted of cDNA or gDNA derived from T cells, B-cell-depleted T cells, or PBMCs. Deeply sampled blood TCRbeta repertoires from subjects exposed to, actively infected with, or recovered from COVID-19 were included in the dataset. The repertoires were released in a freely available public database intended as a resource for research on the immune response to SARS-CoV-2. The samples were drawn from two sources: the first 160 participants of the ongoing ImmuneRACE study, and 1,000 to 1,500 subjects contributed by 6 global collaborators. The sample metadata nearly always contained a de-identified subject ID, COVID-19 status, age in years and sex. HLA class I and class II types, where available, came from metadata supplied by the sample provider rather than from assay-based typing. What the work shows at the level of the full study, not this receptor alone: Clinical and demographic metadata were provided uncurated, with the amount varying by source and participant.

TCRbeta CDR3 regions were amplified from genomic DNA using the immunoSEQ Assay, a bias-controlled multiplex PCR. The authors' pipeline ran thus. Nucleated cell counts per sample were estimated from amplification of reference gene primers within the assay. To quantify the absolute abundance of each unique TCRbeta CDR3 rearrangement, sequence reads were collapsed and filtered. For each sample, productive Simpson clonality was calculated as the square root of Simpson's diversity index over productive rearrangements. In its TCRdb copy, this immuneACCESS table keeps in-frame sequences only and misses some clones. Where compared with another copy, unresolved V genes explain less than half of these, and the others have no known cause. V and J calls plus clone size are reproduced from that table; the DNA served to infer D and trimming. Counted in this sample were more than 45,000 clones; about 86% of them appeared once. Roughly 2.9% of the sample belongs to the ten largest clones.

The collaborating institutions used their own protocols to collect whole blood in K2EDTA tubes. For TCRbeta analysis, collaborators shipped samples in one of three forms: frozen whole blood, isolated PBMCs, or DNA extracted from either of those sample types. In the germline V gene (reference sequence), CDR1 corresponds to SEHNR and CDR2 to FQNEAQ. Including cysteine and phenylalanine, the CDR3 has 14 amino acids. The read is trimmed to its CDR3 DNA, 42 bases read in frame from base 1. The junction carries 8 bases between V and J, which are trimmed by 3 bases and 3 bases respectively. Notes on this clone: The antigen it recognizes is unknown. No base-level quality is on record; no much larger clone is a single base apart.

The sequenced sample was peripheral blood. The sequence came from an elderly woman with acute or convalescent COVID-19. The rearranged chain carries TRBV7-9 and TRBJ2-2; 5 matching bases give a weak D call of TRBD1. The DNA sequence reads TGTGCCAGCAGCTTTCAGACAGACACCGGGGAGCTGTTTTTT. Its translation is CASSFQTDTGELFF.